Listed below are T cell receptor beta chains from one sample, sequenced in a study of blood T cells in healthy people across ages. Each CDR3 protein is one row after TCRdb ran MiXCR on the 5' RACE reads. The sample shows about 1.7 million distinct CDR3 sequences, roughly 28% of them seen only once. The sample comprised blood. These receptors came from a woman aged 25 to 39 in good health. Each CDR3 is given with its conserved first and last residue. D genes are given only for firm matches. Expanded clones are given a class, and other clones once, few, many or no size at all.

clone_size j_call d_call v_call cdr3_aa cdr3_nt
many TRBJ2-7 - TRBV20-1 CSALRGPYEQYF TGCAGTGCTCTCAGGGGCCCCTACGAGCAGTACTTC
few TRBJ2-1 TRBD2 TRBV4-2 CASSQASGGSYNEQFF TGTGCCAGCAGCCAAGCCTCGGGAGGGTCCTACAATGAGCAGTTCTTC
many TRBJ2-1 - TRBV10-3 CAGGGDSNEQFF TGTGCCGGGGGAGGTGACAGCAATGAGCAGTTCTTC
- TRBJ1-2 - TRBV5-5 CASSLATVQGVGYGYTF TGTGCCAGCAGCCTAGCCACTGTACAGGGAGTAGGCTATGGCTACACCTTC
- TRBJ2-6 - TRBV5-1 CASSSLGTSGANVLIF TGCGCCAGCAGCTCCCTCGGGACCTCTGGGGCCAACGTCCTGATTTTC
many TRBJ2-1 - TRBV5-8 CASSSYMDNEQFF TGTGCCAGCAGCTCTTACATGGACAATGAGCAGTTCTTC
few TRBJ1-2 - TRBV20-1 CSARGWARPLQGGYTF TGCAGTGCTAGAGGTTGGGCAAGGCCCTTACAAGGGGGCTACACCTTC
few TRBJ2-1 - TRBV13 CASSLRDSSSSYNEQSF TGTGCCAGCAGCCTTCGGGACTCCTCGAGCTCCTACAATGAGCAGTCCTTC
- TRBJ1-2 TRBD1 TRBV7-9 CASSLGDRGRSDYGYTF TGTGCCAGCAGCTTAGGGGACAGGGGGCGCAGTGACTATGGCTACACCTTC
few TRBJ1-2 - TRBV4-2 CASSQDQGLPGSGYTF TGTGCCAGCAGCCAAGATCAAGGACTCCCGGGCAGTGGCTACACCTTC
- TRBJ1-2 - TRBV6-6 CASSTTGQGNYSYTF TGTGCCAGCAGCACTACAGGGCAGGGTAACTATAGCTACACCTTC
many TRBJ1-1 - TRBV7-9 CASNEGAGGEAFF TGTGCCAGCAACGAAGGGGCTGGAGGTGAAGCTTTCTTT
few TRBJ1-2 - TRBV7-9 CASSSDLARGYTF TGTGCCAGCAGCTCGGACCTGGCCCGTGGCTACACCTTC
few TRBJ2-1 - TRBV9 CASSSFPGNEQFF TGTGCCAGCAGCTCCTTCCCCGGGAATGAGCAGTTCTTC
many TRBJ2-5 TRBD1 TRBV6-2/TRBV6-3 CALEGQGSQETQYF TGTGCCCTAGAGGGACAGGGCAGCCAAGAGACCCAGTACTTC
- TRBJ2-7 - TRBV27 CASPRTGTRSYEQYF TGTGCCAGCCCCCGTACGGGGACCCGCTCCTACGAGCAGTACTTC
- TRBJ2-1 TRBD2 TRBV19 CASSIALAAYNEQFF TGTGCCAGTAGTATTGCACTAGCGGCCTACAATGAGCAGTTCTTC
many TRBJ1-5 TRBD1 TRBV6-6 CASSPTGHQPQHF TGTGCCAGCAGCCCGACAGGGCATCAGCCCCAGCATTTT
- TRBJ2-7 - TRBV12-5 CASGPGITYEQYF TGTGCTAGTGGACCCGGGATCACCTACGAGCAGTACTTC
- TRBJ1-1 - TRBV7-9 CASSPNFRQGKAFF TGTGCCAGCAGCCCGAATTTTAGGCAGGGGAAAGCTTTCTTT
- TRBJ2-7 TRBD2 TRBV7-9 CASSSKGTSASYEQYF TGTGCCAGCAGCTCGAAGGGGACTAGTGCGTCCTACGAGCAGTACTTC
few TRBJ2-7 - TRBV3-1 CASSQGTPGEQYF TGTGCCAGCAGCCAAGGGACTCCGGGGGAGCAGTACTTC
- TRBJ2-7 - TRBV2 CASAMPYEQYF TGTGCCAGCGCTATGCCCTACGAGCAGTACTTC
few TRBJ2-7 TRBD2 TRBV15 CATSRDRSGRAYEQYF TGTGCCACCAGCAGAGATCGCAGCGGGAGGGCCTACGAGCAGTACTTC
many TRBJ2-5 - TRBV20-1 CSVVGDPTLQETQYF TGCAGTGTGGTTGGGGACCCAACGCTCCAAGAGACCCAGTACTTC
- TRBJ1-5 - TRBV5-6 CASNEWTDDQPQHF TGTGCCAGCAACGAGTGGACGGACGATCAGCCCCAGCATTTT
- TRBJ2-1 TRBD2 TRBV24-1 CATTGGRTETKYNEQFF TGTGCCACCACAGGCGGGAGGACGGAGACCAAATACAATGAGCAGTTCTTC
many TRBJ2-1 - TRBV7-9 CASSLKRGSYNEQFF TGTGCCAGCAGTCTGAAAAGGGGGAGCTACAATGAGCAGTTCTTC
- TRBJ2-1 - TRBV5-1 CASSLDYGSVPASNEQFF TGCGCCAGCAGCTTGGATTATGGGTCTGTCCCTGCCTCCAATGAGCAGTTCTTC
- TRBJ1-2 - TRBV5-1 CASSSGSHDSYTF TGCGCCAGCAGCTCAGGGTCCCACGATAGCTACACCTTC
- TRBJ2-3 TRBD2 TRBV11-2 CASSAGGLAGVDTQYF TGTGCCAGCAGCGCCGGAGGCCTAGCGGGCGTGGATACGCAGTATTTT
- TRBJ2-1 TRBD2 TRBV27 CASSPSRLAGVVNEQFF TGTGCCAGCAGTCCTAGCCGACTAGCGGGAGTTGTGAATGAGCAGTTCTTC
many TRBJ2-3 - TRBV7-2 CASSLALRRSTDTQYF TGTGCCAGCAGCTTAGCGCTCAGGCGGAGCACAGATACGCAGTATTTT
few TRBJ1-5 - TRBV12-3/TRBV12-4 CASSRFRGQPQHF TGTGCCAGCAGCCGCTTCCGGGGGCAGCCCCAGCATTTT
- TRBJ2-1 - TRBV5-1 CASSLEKDEQFF TGCGCCAGCAGCTTGGAGAAGGATGAGCAGTTCTTC
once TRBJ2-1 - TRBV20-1 CSARDLRGEETQFF TGCAGTGCTAGAGATCTGAGGGGCGAAGAGACCCAGTTCTTC
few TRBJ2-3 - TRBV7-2 CASRDGPRPYF TGTGCCAGCAGGGACGGACCGCGTCCGTATTTT
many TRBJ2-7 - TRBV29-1 CSVGGPAYEQYF TGCAGCGTCGGGGGACCAGCATACGAGCAGTACTTC